The TCR beta chain under discussion was sequenced for a study of T cells in Graves' hyperthyroidism and ophthalmopathy. Study results and caveats: Ophthalmopathy stood apart from stable hyperthyroidism in a 13 V-J model. Most expanded thyroid clonotypes above 0.001 also appeared in blood. For ophthalmopathy, model prediction preceded onset by a median 6.5 months.

V was clipped by 0 bases and J by 9 bases; unmatched bases: 5. Germline V gives CDR1 SGHAT, CDR2 FQNNGV. The CDR3 is made up of 15 amino acids. TCR beta CDR3 regions were amplified from RNA transcripts. An initial round of RT-PCR targeting the TCR CDR3 relied on the HTBI primer set. TCRdb re-called the multiplex PCR reads through MiXCR, storing one row per CDR3 protein. The data contain around 540,000 distinct CDR3 sequences, around 16% of them singletons. This clonotype was detected ten times or more. The antigen is undetermined. Based on clinical symptoms, serum thyroxine and TRAb, thyroid ultrasound and orbital computed tomography, diagnoses were reached.

Sequenced material: blood. The origin of this receptor is a woman aged 25 to 39 with Graves' ophthalmopathy. V gene TRBV11-2 combines with J gene TRBJ1-6; TRBD1 agrees at 7 bases. The CDR3 DNA sequence: TGTGCCAGCAGCTTAGAACCGGGGACAGCTTCACCCCTCCACTTT. Translation gives CASSLEPGTASPLHF.